This T cell receptor beta chain was recovered during a study of Ad26.COV2.S vaccination and SARS-CoV-2 variants. The CDR3 extends over 13 amino acids. Trimming left V 1 base short and J 4 bases short, with 6 bases between. On this clone: Other DNA sequences from this sample encode an identical CDR3 as well.

Treatment of the sample: 15 to 20 received Ad26.COV2.S at low or high dose, single or two shots; five or six received placebo; per-sample allocation not given. Collection of samples fell on day 63 after the first vaccine or placebo injection. TCRdb's table, derived via immunoSEQ multiplex PCR, lists solely in-frame clones and lacks some. In the table there are a few hundred thousand clones, 92% of which are singletons. The clonotype was recovered from a person between 18 and 65 years old who received the Ad26.COV2.S COVID-19 vaccine or a placebo. Sequencing used peripheral blood, obtained in a trial of Ad26.COV2.S vaccine versus placebo. The rearrangement joins TRBV12-3 or TRBV12-4 to TRBJ2-3; D gene uncertain. CDR3 in DNA: TGTGCCAGCAGTTTAGGAGGCCCAGATACGCAGTATTTT. The encoded protein is CASSLGGPDTQYF.